Shown below are 25 T cell receptor beta chains from a single sample sequenced in a study of T cell responses to AZD1222 COVID-19 vaccine. Here immunoSEQ multiplex PCR was the method, and the copy in TCRdb shows in-frame clones only, minus some. Here the sample spans 130,000 to 150,000 clones, approximately 88% being singletons. Sequencing was performed on peripheral blood, taken 28 days after the second dose of the MenACWY control vaccine. All receptors derive from an adult who received the MenACWY meningococcal vaccine as a control.

The chain is built from TRBV7-8 and TRBJ1-2, with TRBD1 matching 8 bases. Unmatched junction bases numbered 7, after V lost 5 bases and J lost 8 bases. The CDR3 runs 13 residues. Per the germline V gene, CDR1 is SGHVS and CDR2 is FQNEAQ. The CDR3 nucleotides are TGTGCCAGCAGCACAGGGGGTTTTGGCGGCTACACCTTC. Translating gives CASSTGGFGGYTF.

This clone came up once. The V call is TRBV3-1 (or the pseudogene TRBV3-2), the J call TRBJ1-4; possible D gene TRBD1, 5 bases. The V end lost 1 base, the J end lost 0 bases, and 9 bases lay between the germline ends. This CDR3 is built from 16 residues. The V gene's germline CDR1 is LGHDT and CDR2 YNNKEL (reference sequence). CDR3 in DNA: TGTGCCAGCAGCCAAGGGGACGGGCCAACTAATGAAAAACTGTTTTTT. This encodes CASSQGDGPTNEKLFF.

The chain uses TRBV28 and TRBJ2-3; TRBD1 aligns across 9 bases. This CDR3 contains 15 residues. The germline CDR1 and CDR2 sequences are MDHEN and SYDVKM. CDR3 nucleotide sequence: TGTGCTACGAAAACAGGGGGCGAGGGCACAGATACGCAGTATTTT. Amino acids: CATKTGGEGTDTQYF.

The chain employs TRBV7-9 and TRBJ2-3, with 9 positions matching TRBD1. J gave up 4 bases and V 5 bases, and 7 bases lay outside the gene matches. Per germline, CDR1 SEHNR and CDR2 FQNEAQ (reference sequence). This CDR3 region has 15 residues. The CDR3 here is CASSDRGRKADTQYF. Here the CDR3 DNA reads TGTGCCAGCAGCGACAGGGGGAGAAAGGCAGATACGCAGTATTTT.

The chain employs TRBV18 and TRBJ1-4, with unresolved D. Germline V lookup: CDR1 KGHSH, CDR2 LQKENI. Trimming shortened V by 3 bases and J by 8 bases, and 10 bases separated the two germline ends. The CDR3 has 13 amino acids. CDR3 residues: CASSPALDEKLFF. Written as DNA, the CDR3 is TGTGCCAGCTCACCGGCCCTGGACGAAAAACTGTTTTTT.

The V and J genes are TRBV7-9 and TRBJ2-2; TRBD1 matches 8 bases. CDR1 is SEHNR and CDR2 is FQNEAQ in the germline V gene (reference sequence). The V gene end was trimmed by 6 bases and the J gene end by 5 bases; junction bases not matched to a gene: 11. This CDR3 is built from 16 residues. CDR3 sequence reads: CASRESGGDSTGELFF. The CDR3 DNA reads as TGTGCCAGCAGAGAGTCAGGGGGCGATTCAACCGGGGAGCTGTTTTTT.

This clone has a handful of counts. V and J are TRBV5-6 and TRBJ1-4, with 9 nucleotides matching TRBD1. The germline V gene has CDR1 SGHDT and CDR2 YYEEEE. The ends lost 1 base at V and 8 bases at J; junction bases unmatched: 3. The CDR3 covers 14 residues. The CDR3 DNA reads as TGTGCCAGCAGCTTGAACAGGGGGCAGGAAAAACTGTTTTTT. Translated: CASSLNRGQEKLFF.

This chain links TRBV28 with TRBJ2-7; tentatively, D is TRBD1 (6 bases). V dropped 6 bases and J dropped 6 bases, with 21 bases sitting between them. Germline-derived CDR1 and CDR2 are MDHEN and SYDVKM. The CDR3 extends over 15 amino acids. The CDR3 here is CASRGGHGRGGEQYF. For the CDR3, the DNA is TGTGCCAGCAGAGGGGGACACGGACGAGGAGGCGAGCAGTACTTC.

The rearrangement links TRBV6-1 to TRBJ2-5; 7 positions match TRBD2. Germline assignment: CDR1 MNHNS and CDR2 SASEGT. The CDR3 covers 14 residues. The junction had 5 bases not matched to a gene; V was cut back by 0 bases and J by 7 bases. In DNA form, the CDR3 reads TGTGCCAGCAGTGAAGCGCTGACGGGGGGGACCCAGTACTTC. This sequence encodes CASSEALTGGTQYF.

The count of this clone is one. This chain uses TRBV10-3 with TRBJ2-1, with D uncertain. The germline gives CDR1 ENHRY, CDR2 SYGVKD. Trimming stripped 4 bases from V and 3 bases from J, with 4 bases between. The CDR3 has 12 residues. The CDR3 is CAISAHYNEQFF. The DNA of the CDR3 is TGTGCCATCAGTGCCCACTACAATGAGCAGTTCTTC.

This chain connects TRBV19 to TRBJ2-7, with 7 bases that match TRBD1. CDR1 and CDR2 from the germline V gene are LNHDA and SQIVND (reference sequence). Trimming removed 1 base from V and 2 bases from J; junction bases left unmatched: 2. The CDR3 loop spans 14 amino acids. The CDR3 reads CASSIVTGAYEQYF. The CDR3 nucleotides are TGTGCCAGTAGTATAGTTACAGGGGCCTACGAGCAGTACTTC.

The sample holds a few counts of this clone. The rearrangement joins TRBV10-3 to TRBJ1-6; D remains ambiguous. The CDR3 consists of 12 residues. Germline values: CDR1 ENHRY, CDR2 SYGVKD. Trimming shortened V by 4 bases and J by 8 bases, and 6 bases separated the two germline ends. The CDR3 coding sequence is TGTGCCATCAGTGTCGGAGATTCACCCCTCCACTTT. As protein: CAISVGDSPLHF.

The chain combines TRBV10-3 with TRBJ1-1; 7 bases are a match to TRBD1. Germline assignment: CDR1 ENHRY and CDR2 SYGVKD. CDR3 length: 13 amino acids. Trimming removed 4 bases from V and 8 bases from J; junction bases left unmatched: 7. CDR3 region: CAISGQGGTEAFF. CDR3 in DNA: TGTGCCATCAGTGGGCAGGGGGGCACCGAAGCTTTCTTT.

The count of this clone is one. The rearrangement links TRBV27 to TRBJ1-1; TRBD1 matches at 8 bases. V lost 0 bases to trimming and J lost 4 bases; unmatched junction nucleotides: 4. CDR3 length: 15 residues. The germline V gene encodes CDR1 MNHEY and CDR2 SMNVEV (reference sequence). CDR3 nucleotides: TGTGCCAGCAGTTTATCCGGACAGGGAGGCACTGAAGCTTTCTTT. It yields the protein CASSLSGQGGTEAFF.

The chain joins TRBV6-5 to TRBJ1-2; no reliable D call. Between the trimmed V and J ends, which lost 0 bases and 0 bases, there was a span of 8 bases. This CDR3 contains 15 residues. CDR1 and CDR2 (germline): MNHEY, SVGAGI. CDR3 amino acids: CASSYSGASNYGYTF. The DNA for the CDR3 is TGTGCCAGCAGTTACTCAGGAGCTTCTAACTATGGCTACACCTTC.

This clone was counted once. The chain links TRBV6-2 or TRBV6-3 to TRBJ2-4; possibly TRBD1 for D (7 bases). Trimming left V 2 bases short and J 7 bases short, with 21 bases between. The CDR3 is made up of 17 amino acids. Per the germline V gene, CDR1 is MNHEY and CDR2 is SVGEGT. The CDR3 protein is CASSYGGRGGPQNIQYF. The CDR3 nucleotides are TGTGCCAGCAGTTACGGAGGGAGAGGGGGCCCCCAGAACATTCAGTACTTC.

The genes are TRBV4-2 and TRBJ2-7; the D gene is possibly TRBD1 (5 bases). Germline values: CDR1 LGHNA, CDR2 YNFKEQ. Trimming removed 4 bases at V and 2 bases at J, with 18 bases between. CDR3 length: 16 residues. CDR3: CASSLSRASPAYEQYF. The CDR3 DNA follows: TGTGCCAGCAGCCTCTCCAGGGCCTCTCCGGCCTACGAGCAGTACTTC.

The chain is built from TRBV9 and TRBJ2-1; 9 bases are shared with TRBD2. V shed 9 bases and J 6 bases; nucleotides not matched to a gene: 10. CDR1 and CDR2 (germline): SGDLS, YYNGEE. The CDR3 length is 14 residues. The DNA for the CDR3 is TGTGCCACGAGTAGCGGGAGCCCTCCCAATGAGCAGTTCTTC. This sequence encodes CATSSGSPPNEQFF.

CDR3 sequence (DNA): TGTGCCAGCAGCTTGACGGCTAACTATGGCTACACCTTC. It encodes CASSLTANYGYTF. This rearrangement joins TRBV7-2 to TRBJ1-2; D call uncertain. The CDR3 totals 13 residues. The germline V gene encodes CDR1 SGHTA and CDR2 FQGNSA. V shed 3 bases and J shed 0 bases, with 5 bases lying between them.

This rearrangement joins TRBV5-5 to TRBJ2-2; 10 bases line up with TRBD1. Losses at the gene ends were 4 bases for V and 4 bases for J; bases not matched to a gene: 7. Germline values: CDR1 SGHKS, CDR2 YYEKEE (reference sequence). The CDR3 runs to 16 residues. The DNA of the CDR3 is TGTGCCAGCAGCATCCGGGACAGGGGTACCACCGGGGAGCTGTTTTTT. Translated: CASSIRDRGTTGELFF. Variable domain in full (rest from reference TRBV5-5 and TRBJ2-2): DAGVTQSPTHLIKTRGQQVTLRCSPISGHKSVSWYQQVLGQGPQFIFQYYEKEERGRGNFPDRFSARQFPNYSSELNVNALLLGDSALYLCASSIRDRGTTGELFFGEGSRLTVL.

The genes are TRBV30 and TRBJ1-4; D remains unclear. In germline, CDR1 is GTSNPN, CDR2 SVGIG (reference sequence). The ends were cut back, 6 bases at V and 0 bases at J, with 11 bases in the middle. CDR3 length: 14 amino acids. The CDR3 DNA reads TGTGCCTGTGGCCAGGAGCCAACTAATGAAAAACTGTTTTTT. Its translation: CACGQEPTNEKLFF.

The chain links TRBV7-2 to TRBJ2-7; 7 positions agree with TRBD1. CDR1 and CDR2 from the germline V gene are SGHTA and FQGNSA. The CDR3 totals 14 residues. Trimming at V came to 5 bases and at J to 3 bases, leaving 7 bases not matched to a gene. CDR3 loop: CASSPDRVRYEQYF. The DNA for the CDR3 is TGTGCCAGCAGCCCCGACAGGGTCCGCTACGAGCAGTACTTC.

The CDR3 DNA reads as TGCAGCGAGTGCACGGATAGCACAGATACGCAGTATTTT. Translated, it gives CSECTDSTDTQYF. The rearrangement uses TRBV29-1 and TRBJ2-3; no reliable D call. In germline, CDR1 is SQVTM, CDR2 ANQGSEA. This CDR3 region has 13 residues. Between the trimmed V and J ends, which lost 7 bases and 0 bases, there was a span of 11 bases.

The gene calls are TRBV6-1 and TRBJ1-5, with D tentatively TRBD1 (6 bases). The CDR3 covers 15 residues. Germline V gives CDR1 MNHNS, CDR2 SASEGT. Trimming took off 1 base at V and 3 bases at J, with 10 bases between the two ends. DNA for the CDR3: TGTGCCAGCAGTGAAGTGACAGGCCTCAATCAGCCCCAGCATTTT. Its translation is CASSEVTGLNQPQHF.

The chain recombines TRBV6-5 with TRBJ1-6, with 7 bases identical to TRBD1. CDR3 size: 14 residues. Germline CDR1 is MNHEY and CDR2 is SVGAGI. Losses at the gene ends were 6 bases for V and 7 bases for J; bases not matched to a gene: 6. DNA of the CDR3: TGTGCCAGCAGCCGAGACAGGGCGAATTCACCCCTCCACTTT. Translating gives CASSRDRANSPLHF.